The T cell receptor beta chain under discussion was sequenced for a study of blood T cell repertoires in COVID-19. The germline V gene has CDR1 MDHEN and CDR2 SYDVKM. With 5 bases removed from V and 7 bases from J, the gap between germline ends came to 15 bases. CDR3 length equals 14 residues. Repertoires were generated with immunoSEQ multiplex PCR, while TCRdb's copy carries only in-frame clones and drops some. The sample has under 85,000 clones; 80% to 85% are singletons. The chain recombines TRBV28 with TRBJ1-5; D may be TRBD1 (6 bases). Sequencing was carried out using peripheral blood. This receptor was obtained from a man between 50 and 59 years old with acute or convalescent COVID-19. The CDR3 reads CASSPQGRGQPQHF. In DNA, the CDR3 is TGTGCCAGCAGTCCGCAGGGGAGAGGCCAGCCCCAGCATTTT.